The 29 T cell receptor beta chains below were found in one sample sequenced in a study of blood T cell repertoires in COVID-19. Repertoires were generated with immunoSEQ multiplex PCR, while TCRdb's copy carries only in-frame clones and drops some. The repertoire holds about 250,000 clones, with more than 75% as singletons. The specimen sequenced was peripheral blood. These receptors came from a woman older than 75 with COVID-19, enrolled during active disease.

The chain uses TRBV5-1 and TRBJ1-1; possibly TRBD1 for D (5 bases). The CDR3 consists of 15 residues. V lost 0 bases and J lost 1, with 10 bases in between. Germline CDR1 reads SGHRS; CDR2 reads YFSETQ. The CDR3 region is CASSLGPGGNTEAFF. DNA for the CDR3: TGCGCCAGCAGCTTGGGTCCGGGGGGGAACACTGAAGCTTTCTTT.

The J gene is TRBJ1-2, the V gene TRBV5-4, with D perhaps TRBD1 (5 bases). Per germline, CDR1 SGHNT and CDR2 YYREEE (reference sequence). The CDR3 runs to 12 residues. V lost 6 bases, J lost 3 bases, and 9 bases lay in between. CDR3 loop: CASTDRYYGYTF. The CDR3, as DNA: TGTGCCAGCACAGACAGATACTATGGCTACACCTTC.

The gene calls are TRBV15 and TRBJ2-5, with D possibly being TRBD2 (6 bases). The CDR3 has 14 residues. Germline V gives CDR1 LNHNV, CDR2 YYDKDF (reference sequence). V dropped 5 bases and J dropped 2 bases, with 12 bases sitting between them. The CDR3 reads CATSGGSGQETQYF. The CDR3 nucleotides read TGTGCCACCAGCGGAGGAAGCGGGCAAGAGACCCAGTACTTC. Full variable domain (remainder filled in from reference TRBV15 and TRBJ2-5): DAMVIQNPRYQVTQFGKPVTLSCSQTLNHNVMYWYQQKSSQAPKLLFHYYDKDFNNEADTPDNFQSRRPNTSFCFLDIRSPGLGDTAMYLCATSGGSGQETQYFGPGTRLLVL.

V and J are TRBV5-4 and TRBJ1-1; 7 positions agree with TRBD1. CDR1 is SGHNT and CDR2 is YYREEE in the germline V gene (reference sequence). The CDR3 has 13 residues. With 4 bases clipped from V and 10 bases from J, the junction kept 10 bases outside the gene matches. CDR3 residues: CASSDTGAAGAFF. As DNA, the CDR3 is TGTGCCAGCAGCGATACAGGGGCCGCGGGAGCTTTCTTT.

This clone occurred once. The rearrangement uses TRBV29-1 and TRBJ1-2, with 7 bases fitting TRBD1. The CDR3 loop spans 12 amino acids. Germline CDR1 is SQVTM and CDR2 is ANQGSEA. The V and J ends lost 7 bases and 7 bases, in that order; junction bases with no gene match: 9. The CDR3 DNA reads TGCAGCGCAGGAGGGCAGGGGGGTGGCTACACCTTC. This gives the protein CSAGGQGGGYTF.

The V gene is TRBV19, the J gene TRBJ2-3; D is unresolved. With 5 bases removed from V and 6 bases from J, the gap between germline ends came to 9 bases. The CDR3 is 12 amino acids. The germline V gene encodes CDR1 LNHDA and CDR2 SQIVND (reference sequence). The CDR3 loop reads CASSARVDTQYF. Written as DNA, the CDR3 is TGTGCCAGTAGTGCCCGAGTCGATACGCAGTATTTT.

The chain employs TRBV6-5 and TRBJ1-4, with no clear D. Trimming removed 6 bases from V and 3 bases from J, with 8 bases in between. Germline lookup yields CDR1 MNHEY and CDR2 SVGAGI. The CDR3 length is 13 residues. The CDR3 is CASRFTPNEKLFF. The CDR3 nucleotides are TGTGCCAGCAGGTTCACACCTAATGAAAAACTGTTTTTT.

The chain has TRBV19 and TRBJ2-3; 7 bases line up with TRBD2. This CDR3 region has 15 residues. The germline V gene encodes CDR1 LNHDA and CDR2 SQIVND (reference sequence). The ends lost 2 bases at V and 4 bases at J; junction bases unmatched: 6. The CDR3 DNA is TGTGCCAGTAGTATAACACAGCGGGGATCAGATACGCAGTATTTT. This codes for CASSITQRGSDTQYF. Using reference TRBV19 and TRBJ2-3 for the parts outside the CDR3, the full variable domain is DGGITQSPKYLFRKEGQNVTLSCEQNLNHDAMYWYRQDPGQGLRLIYYSQIVNDFQKGDIAEGYSVSREKKESFPLTVTSAQKNPTAFYLCASSITQRGSDTQYFGPGTRLTVL.

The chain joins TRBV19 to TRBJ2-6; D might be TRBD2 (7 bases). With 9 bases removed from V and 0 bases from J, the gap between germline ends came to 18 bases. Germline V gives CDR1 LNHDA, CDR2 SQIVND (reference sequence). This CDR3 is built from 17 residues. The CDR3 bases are TGTGCCAGCCGGGGGGACATCCCGAGCTCTGGGGCCAACGTCCTGACTTTC. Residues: CASRGDIPSSGANVLTF.

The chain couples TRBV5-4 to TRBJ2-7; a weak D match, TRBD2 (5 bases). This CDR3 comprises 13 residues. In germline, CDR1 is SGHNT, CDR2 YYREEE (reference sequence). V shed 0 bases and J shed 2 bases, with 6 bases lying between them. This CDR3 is CASSLAGTYEQYF. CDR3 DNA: TGTGCCAGCAGCTTGGCCGGGACCTACGAGCAGTACTTC.

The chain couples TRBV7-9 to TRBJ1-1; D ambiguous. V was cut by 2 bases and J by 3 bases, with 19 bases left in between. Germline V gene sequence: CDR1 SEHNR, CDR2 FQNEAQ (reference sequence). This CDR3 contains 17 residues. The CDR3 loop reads CASSLSWAGRTDTEAFF. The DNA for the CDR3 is TGTGCCAGCAGCTTATCCTGGGCGGGCAGGACTGACACTGAAGCTTTCTTT. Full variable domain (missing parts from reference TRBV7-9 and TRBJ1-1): DTGVSQNPRHKITKRGQNVTFRCDPISEHNRLYWYRQTLGQGPEFLTYFQNEAQLEKSRLLSDRFSAERPKGSFSTLEIQRTEQGDSAMYLCASSLSWAGRTDTEAFFGQGTRLTVV.

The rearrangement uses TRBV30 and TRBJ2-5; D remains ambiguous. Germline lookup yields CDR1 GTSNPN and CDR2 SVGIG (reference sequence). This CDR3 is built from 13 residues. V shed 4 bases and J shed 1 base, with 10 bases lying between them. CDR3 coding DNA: TGTGCCTGGACGTCACAGCTCCAAGAGACCCAGTACTTC. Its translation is CAWTSQLQETQYF.

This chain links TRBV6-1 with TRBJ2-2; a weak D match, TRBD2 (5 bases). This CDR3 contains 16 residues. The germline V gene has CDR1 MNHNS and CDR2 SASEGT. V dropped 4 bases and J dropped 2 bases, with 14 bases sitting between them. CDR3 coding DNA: TGTGCCAGCAGTGGGAGGAGAGCAGGTAACACCGGGGAGCTGTTTTTT. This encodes CASSGRRAGNTGELFF.

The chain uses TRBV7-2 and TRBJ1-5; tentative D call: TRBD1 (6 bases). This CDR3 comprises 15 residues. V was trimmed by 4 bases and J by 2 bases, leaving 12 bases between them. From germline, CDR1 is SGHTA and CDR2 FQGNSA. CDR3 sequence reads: CASSSRDTRNQPQHF. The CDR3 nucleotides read TGTGCCAGCAGCTCCCGGGACACCCGCAATCAGCCCCAGCATTTT.

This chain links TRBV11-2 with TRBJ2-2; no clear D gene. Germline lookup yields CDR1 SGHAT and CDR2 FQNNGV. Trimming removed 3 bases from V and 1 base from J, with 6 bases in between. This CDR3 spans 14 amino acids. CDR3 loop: CASSFGMNTGELFF. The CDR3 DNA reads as TGTGCCAGCAGCTTTGGCATGAACACCGGGGAGCTGTTTTTT.

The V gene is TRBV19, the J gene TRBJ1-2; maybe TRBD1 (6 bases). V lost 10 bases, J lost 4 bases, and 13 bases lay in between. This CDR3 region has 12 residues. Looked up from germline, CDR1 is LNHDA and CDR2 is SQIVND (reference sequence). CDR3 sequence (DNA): TGTGCCACATACAGGGCCCTCTATGGCTACACCTTC. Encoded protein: CATYRALYGYTF.

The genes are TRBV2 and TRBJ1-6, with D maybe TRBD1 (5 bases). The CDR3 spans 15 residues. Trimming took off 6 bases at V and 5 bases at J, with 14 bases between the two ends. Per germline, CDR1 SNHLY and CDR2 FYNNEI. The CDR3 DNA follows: TGTGCCAGCAGCACCCAGGGAGGAGATAATTCACCCCTCCACTTT. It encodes CASSTQGGDNSPLHF.

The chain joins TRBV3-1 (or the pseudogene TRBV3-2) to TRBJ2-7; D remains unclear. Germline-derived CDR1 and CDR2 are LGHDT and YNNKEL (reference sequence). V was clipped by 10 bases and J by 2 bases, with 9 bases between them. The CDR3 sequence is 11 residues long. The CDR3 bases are TGTGCCACCTCTTCGGCCTACGAGCAGTACTTC. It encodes CATSSAYEQYF.

CDR3 bases: TGTGCCAGCAGCTTACCGAGGGACAGACTTAGGTGCGAGCAGTACGTC. Translation gives CASSLPRDRLRCEQYV. The chain combines TRBV7-2 with TRBJ2-7, with TRBD1 matching 7 bases. The CDR3 length is 16 residues. Germline trimming cut 2 bases from V and 6 bases from J; bases unmatched to any gene: 13. In germline, CDR1 is SGHTA, CDR2 FQGNSA.

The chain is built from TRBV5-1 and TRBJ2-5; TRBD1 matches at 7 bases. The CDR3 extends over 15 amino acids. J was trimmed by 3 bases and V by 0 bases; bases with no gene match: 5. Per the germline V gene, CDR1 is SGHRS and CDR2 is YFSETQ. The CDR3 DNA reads TGCGCCAGCAGCTTGGAAGACAGGGAAGAAGAGACCCAGTACTTC. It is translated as CASSLEDREEETQYF.

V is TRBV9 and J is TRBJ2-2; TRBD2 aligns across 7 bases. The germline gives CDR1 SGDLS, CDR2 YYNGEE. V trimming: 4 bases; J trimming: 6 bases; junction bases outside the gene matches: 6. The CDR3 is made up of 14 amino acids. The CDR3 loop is CASSLREGAGELFF. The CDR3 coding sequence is TGTGCCAGCAGCCTAAGGGAGGGAGCCGGGGAGCTGTTTTTT.

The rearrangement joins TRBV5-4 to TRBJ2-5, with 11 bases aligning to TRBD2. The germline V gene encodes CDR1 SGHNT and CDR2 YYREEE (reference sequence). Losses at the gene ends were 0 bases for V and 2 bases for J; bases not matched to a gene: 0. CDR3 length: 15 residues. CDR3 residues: CASSLGTSGQETQYF. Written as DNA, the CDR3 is TGTGCCAGCAGCTTGGGGACTAGCGGGCAAGAGACCCAGTACTTC.

CDR3 sequence: CASSLTDMNTEAFF. CDR3 nucleotide sequence: TGTGCCAGCAGCCTGACAGACATGAACACTGAAGCTTTCTTT. The J gene is TRBJ1-1, the V gene TRBV6-2 or TRBV6-3; the D gene is possibly TRBD1 (5 bases). Germline CDR1 and CDR2: MNHEY and SVGEGT. Trimming removed 6 bases from V and 0 bases from J, with 11 bases in between. This CDR3 region has 14 residues.

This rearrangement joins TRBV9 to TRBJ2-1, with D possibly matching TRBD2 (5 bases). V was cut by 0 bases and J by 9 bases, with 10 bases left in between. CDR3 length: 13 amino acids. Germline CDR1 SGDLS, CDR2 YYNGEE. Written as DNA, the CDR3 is TGTGCCAGCAGCGTAGCTGACGAGGGTGAGCAGTTCTTC. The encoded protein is CASSVADEGEQFF.

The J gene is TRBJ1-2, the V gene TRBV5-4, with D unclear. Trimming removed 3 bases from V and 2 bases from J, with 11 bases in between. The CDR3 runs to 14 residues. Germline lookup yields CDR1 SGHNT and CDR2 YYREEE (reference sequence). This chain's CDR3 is CASSYAVENYGYTF. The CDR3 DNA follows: TGTGCCAGCAGCTACGCCGTGGAGAACTATGGCTACACCTTC. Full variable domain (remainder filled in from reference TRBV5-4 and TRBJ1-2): ETGVTQSPTHLIKTRGQQVTLRCSSQSGHNTVSWYQQALGQGPQFIFQYYREEENGRGNFPPRFSGLQFPNYSSELNVNALELDDSALYLCASSYAVENYGYTFGSGTRLTVV.

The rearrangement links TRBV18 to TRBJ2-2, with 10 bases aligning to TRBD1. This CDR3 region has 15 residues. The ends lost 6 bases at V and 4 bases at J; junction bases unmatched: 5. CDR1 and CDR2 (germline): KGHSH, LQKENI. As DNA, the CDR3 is TGTGCCAGCTCGCCCGACAGGGGGCTCACCGGGGAGCTGTTTTTT. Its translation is CASSPDRGLTGELFF. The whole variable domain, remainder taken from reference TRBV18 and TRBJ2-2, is NAGVMQNPRHLVRRRGQEARLRCSPMKGHSHVYWYRQLPEEGLKFMVYLQKENIIDESGMPKERFSAEFPKEGPSILRIQQVVRGDSAAYFCASSPDRGLTGELFFGEGSRLTVL.

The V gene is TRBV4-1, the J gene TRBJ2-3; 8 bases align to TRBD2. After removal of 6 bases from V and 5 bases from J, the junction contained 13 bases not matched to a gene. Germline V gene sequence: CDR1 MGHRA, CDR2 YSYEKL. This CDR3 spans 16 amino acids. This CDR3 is CASRDQRGGRGDTQYF. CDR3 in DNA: TGCGCCAGCAGAGACCAACGGGGGGGCCGAGGAGATACGCAGTATTTT.

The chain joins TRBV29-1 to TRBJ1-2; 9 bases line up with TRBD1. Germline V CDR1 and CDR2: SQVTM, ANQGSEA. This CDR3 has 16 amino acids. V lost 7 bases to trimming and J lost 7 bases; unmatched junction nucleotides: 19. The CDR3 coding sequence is TGCAGCGCGAATAAAGCCGGGACAGGGACTTCGGGTGGCTACACCTTC. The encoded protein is CSANKAGTGTSGGYTF.

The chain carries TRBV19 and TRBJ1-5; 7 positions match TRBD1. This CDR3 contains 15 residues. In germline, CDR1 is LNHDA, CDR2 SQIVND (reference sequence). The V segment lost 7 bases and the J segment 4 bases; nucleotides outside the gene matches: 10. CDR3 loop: CASTLGQVGNQPQHF. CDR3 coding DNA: TGTGCCAGTACTTTAGGACAGGTAGGGAATCAGCCCCAGCATTTT. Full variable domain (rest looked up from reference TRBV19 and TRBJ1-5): DGGITQSPKYLFRKEGQNVTLSCEQNLNHDAMYWYRQDPGQGLRLIYYSQIVNDFQKGDIAEGYSVSREKKESFPLTVTSAQKNPTAFYLCASTLGQVGNQPQHFGDGTRLSIL.